This T cell receptor (beta chain) was identified in a study of PD-1 blockade in classical Hodgkin lymphoma. Documented time point: newly diagnosed, previously untreated cHL patient sample. Untreated, newly diagnosed classical Hodgkin lymphoma PBMCs served for comparison. Profiling relied on immunoSEQ multiplex PCR, and the TCRdb table lists in-frame clones only, not all of them. Among 47,000 or so clones listed, under 95% were seen once. The CDR3 is 10 residues long. Trimming shortened V by 7 bases and J by 3 bases, and 3 bases separated the two germline ends. Germline V gives CDR1 MNHNS, CDR2 SASEGT. This clone was recorded only once.

Sequencing used peripheral blood mononuclear cells (PBMCs). V and J are TRBV6-1 and TRBJ1-1; D gene uncertain. This receptor was identified in a human donor with classical Hodgkin lymphoma. CDR3 residues: CASTDTEAFF. Written as DNA, the CDR3 is TGTGCCAGCACGGACACTGAAGCTTTCTTT.